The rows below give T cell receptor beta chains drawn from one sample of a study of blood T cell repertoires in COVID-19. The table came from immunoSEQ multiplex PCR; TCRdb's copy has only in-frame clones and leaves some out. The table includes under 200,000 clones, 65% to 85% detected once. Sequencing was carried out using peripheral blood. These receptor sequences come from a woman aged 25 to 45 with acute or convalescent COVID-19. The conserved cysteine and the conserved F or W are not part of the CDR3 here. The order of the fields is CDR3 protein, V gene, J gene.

ASSLAWGGYEQY,TRBV11-2,TRBJ2-7
ASSLEGTARAQY,TRBV5-1,TRBJ2-5
ASSYLTGNYGYT,TRBV7-9,TRBJ1-2
ASRTGGPSGNTIY,TRBV19,TRBJ1-3
ASSLSVGGALVGYT,TRBV5-6,TRBJ1-2
ASSLAGGRTGNTIY,TRBV7-2,TRBJ1-3
ATSDSGTGGDGSKNIQY,TRBV24-1,TRBJ2-4
ASSQVPGTANYGYT,TRBV4-1,TRBJ1-2
ASSQVLGSGSPLH,TRBV14,TRBJ1-6
AIRDNTDTQY,TRBV12-3/TRBV12-4,TRBJ2-3
ASSLVGTEPYEQY,TRBV5-1,TRBJ2-7
ASSYSEIWNSPLH,TRBV6-2/TRBV6-3,TRBJ1-6
ASSFRETYEQY,TRBV11-2,TRBJ2-7
ASTQTTGLNQPQH,TRBV28,TRBJ1-5
ASLLYNEQF,TRBV5-5,TRBJ2-1
ASRDRQGVRGYT,TRBV6-5,TRBJ1-2
SATRNIQY,TRBV20-1,TRBJ2-4
ASSPRTGKPSMGYT,TRBV7-8,TRBJ1-2
ASSPSGGSGNTIY,TRBV9,TRBJ1-3
ASSVLAGGAGYQETQY,TRBV5-4,TRBJ2-5
ASSERLAGGGETQY,TRBV2,TRBJ2-5
ASSQGPVNSPLH,TRBV4-3,TRBJ1-6
ASGSEGWGSPLH,TRBV2,TRBJ1-6
ASSLSLVGGITEAF,TRBV7-8,TRBJ1-1
ASSSGLAGLSSYNEQF,TRBV7-9,TRBJ2-1
ASSTAGGRSSYNEQF,TRBV18,TRBJ2-1
ASSPFGGDTEAF,TRBV19,TRBJ1-1
ASSFGTSGGNTGELF,TRBV5-1,TRBJ2-2
ASSFARLAVKTGELF,TRBV28,TRBJ2-2
ASSGGGYEQY,TRBV2,TRBJ2-7
ASRTGTANSPLH,TRBV6-4,TRBJ1-6
ASSIDRGIQPQH,TRBV19,TRBJ1-5
ASSLGLAGLNEQF,TRBV4-1,TRBJ2-1
ASSSSGTSEEWSGTDTQY,TRBV27,TRBJ2-3
ASSLTQGSTGELF,TRBV5-4,TRBJ2-2
ASSLGQATKETQY,TRBV27,TRBJ2-5
ASSVRDRGSPLH,TRBV11-2,TRBJ1-6
ASSQEQGDTDTQY,TRBV4-3,TRBJ2-3
ASSLGRGDTIY,TRBV5-1,TRBJ1-3
ASSPLVEGQYT,TRBV16,TRBJ1-2
ASTPGQGPNTEAF,TRBV7-9,TRBJ1-1
ASSPDRTRNQPQH,TRBV28,TRBJ1-5
ASSSGLAGYYEQY,TRBV21-1,TRBJ2-7
ASSSSGGLQETQY,TRBV28,TRBJ2-5
ASSKDPGGNSNTEAF,TRBV21-1,TRBJ1-1
ASSLLGTGGRNYGYT,TRBV3-1/TRBV3-2,TRBJ1-2
ASSVTGGATGELF,TRBV9,TRBJ2-2
ASSYRVEQY,TRBV28,TRBJ2-7
ARSLAGTGAPNTEAF,TRBV5-3,TRBJ1-1
ASSQGANGYT,TRBV28,TRBJ1-2
ASSYSGLFYNEQF,TRBV6-6,TRBJ2-1
ASSSPPGLQPQH,TRBV28,TRBJ1-5
ASSLIVLGTGNTEAF,TRBV7-9,TRBJ1-1
ASSQVGSGTDTQY,TRBV4-3,TRBJ2-3
ASSQDLGREGYGYT,TRBV4-1,TRBJ1-2
ASSRTEKLF,TRBV6-2/TRBV6-3,TRBJ1-4
ASSSGGADTQY,TRBV11-1,TRBJ2-3
ASSFGLAVYNEQF,TRBV5-1,TRBJ2-1
ASSEQRGPVTQY,TRBV7-2,TRBJ2-5